The clone carrying this TCR beta chain was recorded only once. Donors had localized lung adenocarcinoma, a non-small cell lung cancer. The record originates from a study of CD4 and CD8 cells across lung adenocarcinoma regions. Germline V CDR1 and CDR2: WNHNN, SYGVQD (reference sequence). The CDR3 is 16 amino acids. Via MiXCR, TCRdb re-called the PCR reads, giving one row per CDR3 protein. The sample has over 9,500 distinct CDR3 sequences; under 75% are singletons. This TCR came from a female donor with lung adenocarcinoma. The CD4 and CD8 labels of this study may be unreliable. The chain joins TRBV10-1 to TRBJ2-3; D might be TRBD2 (7 bases). The DNA end lines up better with TRBJ2-7; the J call may be wrong. The sample consisted of CD8+ T cells from the margin of a lung tumor. For the CDR3, the DNA is TGCGCCAGCGGGGGGAACGGGGGGCGGGACCCAGATACGCAGTACTTC. It codes for CASGGNGGRDPDTQYF.